This T cell receptor (beta chain) derives from a study of CD8 T cells in ankylosing spondylitis. Study-level findings and limits: For ankylosing spondylitis blood, a TCR beta motif of seven to nine highly homologous variants appeared characteristic. Disease-linked clones were reportedly significantly enriched in matched ankylosing spondylitis synovial fluid. Past studies reported some motif variants in reactive arthritis synovial fluid and blood.

TCRdb reprocessed the 5' RACE reads with MiXCR, giving one entry per CDR3 protein. The repertoire holds around 390,000 distinct CDR3 sequences, with 20% to 25% as singletons. There are a few counts of this clonotype. The antigen remains unidentified. The receptor comes from a male donor with ankylosing spondylitis. Sequences were obtained from blood, either unsorted or a sorted T cell fraction (not recorded which).

CDR3 DNA sequence: TGCAGTGCTAGAGCGCAGGTCGATGAGCAGTTCTTC. As protein: CSARAQVDEQFF. The V gene is TRBV20-1, the J gene TRBJ2-1, with no clear D. Per the germline V gene, CDR1 is DFQATT and CDR2 is SNEGSKA (reference sequence). Deletions cut 1 base from V and 8 bases from J, with 9 bases between. The CDR3 runs 12 residues.